Shown below are 23 T cell receptor beta chains from a single sample sequenced in a study of Graves' ophthalmopathy and Graves' hyperthyroidism. Scientists amplified the TCR beta CDR3 regions from RNA transcripts. The workflow started with a first-round RT-PCR run with HTBI primers and then moved on to a second-round multiplex PCR. MiXCR was run by TCRdb on the multiplex PCR reads, yielding one entry per CDR3 protein. Of 450,000 or so distinct CDR3 sequences in the sample, about 15% were seen once. The sample consisted of blood. These receptors all stem from a woman aged 30 to 39 with Graves' ophthalmopathy.

The chain recombines TRBV20-1 with TRBJ2-5; 9 nucleotides align to TRBD2. V lost 0 bases, J lost 3 bases, and 14 bases stayed unmatched. Germline lookup yields CDR1 DFQATT and CDR2 SNEGSKA (reference sequence). The CDR3 covers 18 residues. CDR3 residues: CSARDFSGRFPLEETQYF. The CDR3 nucleotides read TGCAGTGCTAGAGATTTTAGCGGGAGATTCCCCCTGGAAGAGACCCAGTACTTC.

This clonotype occurred many times. The chain employs TRBV6-1 and TRBJ1-2; 9 positions agree with TRBD1. The CDR3 totals 14 residues. Per germline, CDR1 MNHNS and CDR2 SASEGT. J gave up 2 bases and V 3 bases, and 1 base lay outside the gene matches. CDR3 sequence reads: CASSDGTGNYGYTF. The CDR3 bases are TGTGCCAGCAGTGATGGGACAGGGAACTATGGCTACACCTTC.

V gene TRBV10-2 combines with J gene TRBJ2-1; 12 bases fit TRBD2. The germline V gene encodes CDR1 WSHSY and CDR2 SAAADI. The CDR3 is 19 amino acids. The J segment lost 0 bases and the V segment lost 6 bases, leaving 12 bases of the junction unmatched. The CDR3 nucleotides are TGCGCCAGCAGCCAATCGGGACTAGCGGGCCTTAGCTCCTACAATGAGCAGTTCTTC. Translating gives CASSQSGLAGLSSYNEQFF.

In its sample, this clonotype was seen once. The chain links TRBV10-3 to TRBJ1-1; 8 nucleotides align to TRBD1. This CDR3 contains 11 residues. In germline, CDR1 is ENHRY, CDR2 SYGVKD. V lost 9 bases and J lost 4; bases outside the gene matches: 1. DNA of the CDR3: TGTGCCATACAGGGGGGCACTGAAGCTTTCTTT. This codes for CAIQGGTEAFF.

Concerning this clonotype: A much larger clone differs from this one at a single base, so this may be a read error. V is TRBV12-3 or TRBV12-4 and J is TRBJ1-5; no firm D call. The CDR3 has 14 residues. V gave up 7 bases and J gave up 6 bases, with 16 bases separating them. DNA of the CDR3: TGTGCCAGCACTTCCCCCCTCGTGAGTCAGCCCCAGCATTTT. Translating it yields CASTSPLVSQPQHF.

Concerning this clonotype: A much larger clone sits a single nucleotide away, making a read error possible. The chain has TRBV10-3 and TRBJ2-7; 10 bases agree with TRBD1. CDR3 length: 14 residues. In germline, CDR1 is ENHRY, CDR2 SYGVKD. The CDR3 region is CVISPGQGTYEQYF. CDR3 nucleotides: TGTGTCATCTCACCGGGACAGGGGACCTACGAGCAGTACTTC.

The table lists this clonotype with many counts. The chain combines TRBV6-1 with TRBJ2-7; possibly TRBD1 or TRBD2 for D (6 bases each). Germline loops: CDR1 MNHNS, CDR2 SASEGT. This CDR3 region has 13 residues. The V and J ends lost 10 bases and 5 bases respectively, with 18 bases between them. CDR3 sequence (DNA): TGTGCCACTGCTCGTGGGGGGCGTAACGAGCAGTACTTC. Translation gives CATARGGRNEQYF.

CDR3: CAWSVRDRLQGDTQYF. The CDR3 DNA reads as TGTGCCTGGAGTGTACGGGACCGCCTCCAAGGAGATACGCAGTATTTT. The chain has TRBV30 and TRBJ2-3; D may match TRBD1 or TRBD2 (5 bases each). Looked up from germline, CDR1 is GTSNPN and CDR2 is SVGIG (reference sequence). V lost 0 bases and J 5 bases, leaving 18 bases between the germline ends. The CDR3 extends over 16 amino acids.

This clonotype was observed a handful of times. The chain joins TRBV12-3 or TRBV12-4 to TRBJ1-5; 7 nucleotides line up with TRBD1. CDR3 length equals 14 residues. The junction had 6 bases not matched to a gene; V was cut back by 6 bases and J by 4 bases. DNA for the CDR3: TGTGCCAGCAGACTTGGACAGGCGAATCAGCCCCAGCATTTT. Translating it yields CASRLGQANQPQHF.

This clonotype was counted ten times or more. This rearrangement joins TRBV19 to TRBJ2-5; D not certain. This CDR3 has 12 residues. Germline V CDR1 and CDR2: LNHDA, SQIVND (reference sequence). Trimming removed 6 bases from V and 5 bases from J, with 10 bases in between. As DNA, the CDR3 is TGTGCCAGTAGAGACCTAGGGGAGACCCAGTACTTC. It translates to CASRDLGETQYF.

This clonotype was seen ten or more times. The V gene is TRBV29-1, the J gene TRBJ2-2, with 8 positions matching TRBD2. V lost 4 bases and J lost 0; bases outside the gene matches: 7. The CDR3 is 16 residues long. CDR1 SQVTM and CDR2 ANQGSEA come from the germline V gene. CDR3 sequence (DNA): TGCAGCGTTGCTGGACTAGCAGCTACGAACACCGGGGAGCTGTTTTTT. This encodes CSVAGLAATNTGELFF.

In this sample, this clonotype turned up many times. The rearrangement links TRBV5-1 to TRBJ2-7; 7 bases are shared with TRBD2. The CDR3 length is 15 residues. Per the germline V gene, CDR1 is SGHRS and CDR2 is YFSETQ. Trimming took 1 base from V and 2 from J; bases not matched to a gene: 6. CDR3 region: CASSLRLAGPYEQYF. In DNA form, the CDR3 reads TGCGCCAGCAGCTTGCGACTAGCAGGACCCTACGAGCAGTACTTC.

The CDR3 spells CASSDSGAKNIQYF. The CDR3 DNA reads as TGTGCCAGCAGTGATTCGGGAGCCAAAAACATTCAGTACTTC. The chain is built from TRBV2 and TRBJ2-4; no reliable D call. With 3 bases removed from V and 0 bases from J, the gap between germline ends came to 6 bases. This CDR3 contains 14 residues. Germline V lookup: CDR1 SNHLY, CDR2 FYNNEI.

This clonotype was picked up many times. The V and J genes are TRBV28 and TRBJ2-7; D not certain. The CDR3 runs to 12 residues. Germline V CDR1 and CDR2: MDHEN, SYDVKM. The V gene lost 3 bases and the J gene lost 6 bases, with 9 bases spanning the gap. CDR3 sequence reads: CASSFSAFEQYF. The CDR3 region has the DNA TGTGCCAGCAGTTTCAGCGCTTTCGAGCAGTACTTC.

This clonotype has a count of ten or more. The chain combines TRBV20-1 with TRBJ2-5; 10 nucleotides agree with TRBD2. Germline loops: CDR1 DFQATT, CDR2 SNEGSKA (reference sequence). V lost 5 bases to trimming and J lost 5 bases; unmatched junction nucleotides: 8. There are 14 residues in the CDR3. DNA for the CDR3: TGCAGTGCTTCCCAGCGGGGGGGAGGGGAGACCCAGTACTTC. This sequence encodes CSASQRGGGETQYF.

This clonotype was seen at least ten times. The chain joins TRBV19 to TRBJ1-1; maybe TRBD1 (6 bases). V lost 3 bases and J 2 bases, leaving 10 bases between the germline ends. The CDR3 is made up of 14 amino acids. From germline, CDR1 is LNHDA and CDR2 SQIVND (reference sequence). The DNA of the CDR3 is TGTGCCAGTAGTATGCTGGACAGAAACACTGAAGCTTTCTTT. Residues: CASSMLDRNTEAFF.

This clonotype was observed many times. The rearrangement uses TRBV20-1 and TRBJ2-2; D gene uncertain. The V and J ends lost 5 bases and 3 bases respectively, with 19 bases between them. Germline loops: CDR1 DFQATT, CDR2 SNEGSKA (reference sequence). The length of the CDR3 is 16 residues. DNA of the CDR3: TGCAGTGCTCCTAATATAGAGAGCGCGGACACCGGGGAGCTGTTTTTT. As protein: CSAPNIESADTGELFF.

This clonotype was counted a few times. The chain employs TRBV6-1 and TRBJ1-5, with D tentatively TRBD1 (5 bases). Trimming cost V 6 bases and J 6 bases, with 18 bases left between them. Germline CDR1 and CDR2: MNHNS and SASEGT. The CDR3 covers 15 residues. CDR3 DNA: TGTGCCAGCAGCCGCGATTCCAGGGTCCCTCAGCCCCAGCATTTT. Translation: CASSRDSRVPQPQHF.

This clonotype was counted many times. This rearrangement joins TRBV19 to TRBJ2-7; 8 bases line up with TRBD1. The CDR3 spans 14 residues. The ends lost 6 bases at V and 7 bases at J; junction bases unmatched: 11. Germline CDR1 is LNHDA and CDR2 is SQIVND (reference sequence). DNA for the CDR3: TGTGCCAGTAGGAGGGACAGGACGGCCTGGGAGCAGTACTTC. This codes for CASRRDRTAWEQYF.

This clonotype occurred a few times. The rearrangement links TRBV5-6 to TRBJ1-5, with 12 nucleotides matching TRBD1. V lost 2 bases to trimming and J lost 5 bases; unmatched junction nucleotides: 2. The CDR3 contains 15 residues. Germline CDR1 reads SGHDT; CDR2 reads YYEEEE. This CDR3 is CASSFGDRGHQPQHF. The CDR3 DNA sequence: TGTGCCAGCAGCTTTGGGGACAGGGGGCATCAGCCCCAGCATTTT.

Ten or more counts support this clonotype. This rearrangement joins TRBV6-5 to TRBJ1-2; D possibly corresponds to TRBD1 (5 bases). There are 12 residues in the CDR3. With 0 bases removed from V and 8 bases from J, the gap between germline ends came to 7 bases. CDR1 and CDR2 (germline): MNHEY, SVGAGI. CDR3: CASSYSGLGYTF. CDR3 nucleotides: TGTGCCAGCAGTTACTCGGGGCTCGGCTACACCTTC.

This clonotype was detected ten times or more. The CDR3 protein is CASRPGQGIEGYTF. For the CDR3, the DNA is TGTGCCAGCAGACCTGGACAGGGGATAGAGGGCTACACCTTC. This rearrangement joins TRBV6-4 to TRBJ1-2; 9 bases match TRBD1. The CDR3 totals 14 residues. The germline gives CDR1 MRHNA, CDR2 SNTAGT. V dropped 6 bases and J dropped 8; count of bases not matched to a gene: 10.

This clonotype has ten or more counts. This sequence joins TRBV12-3 or TRBV12-4 and TRBJ1-1, with D hard to call. The CDR3 consists of 16 residues. The ends were cut back, 6 bases at V and 1 base at J, with 18 bases in the middle. In nucleotides, the CDR3 is TGTGCCAGCAGCCAATCTACAAACGGAGGGAACACTGAAGCTTTCTTT. Residues: CASSQSTNGGNTEAFF.